Shown below are 14 T cell receptor beta chains from a single sample sequenced in a study of T cell responses to AZD1222 COVID-19 vaccine. Only in-frame clones appear in the TCRdb table, and some are missing; sequencing was by immunoSEQ multiplex PCR. The sample yields tens of thousands of clones, 85% to 90% seen once. Sequenced here: peripheral blood, sampled on day 0 of MenACWY control vaccination. All receptors come from an adult in good health.

This chain connects TRBV18 to TRBJ1-1; unclear D gene. With 3 bases removed from V and 1 base from J, the gap between germline ends came to 15 bases. Germline V gene sequence: CDR1 KGHSH, CDR2 LQKENI. The CDR3 is 16 residues long. CDR3 in DNA: TGTGCCAGCTCACCGCAGAGTCCGGGATCGAACACTGAAGCTTTCTTT. This sequence encodes CASSPQSPGSNTEAFF.

The rearrangement links TRBV10-2 to TRBJ2-1; D tentatively fits TRBD1 or TRBD2 (6 bases each). Trimming cost V 0 bases and J 0 bases, with 21 bases left between them. This CDR3 is built from 20 residues. The V gene's germline CDR1 is WSHSY and CDR2 SAAADI. The CDR3 reads CASSESMGGWSGPSYNEQFF. As DNA, the CDR3 is TGCGCCAGCAGTGAGTCGATGGGGGGCTGGAGCGGGCCCTCCTACAATGAGCAGTTCTTC.

This rearrangement joins TRBV7-2 to TRBJ1-6, with TRBD1 matching 8 bases. The germline V gene encodes CDR1 SGHTA and CDR2 FQGNSA. V trimming: 4 bases; J trimming: 4 bases; junction bases outside the gene matches: 12. This CDR3 region has 18 residues. The chain's CDR3 is CASSSRNFGQGYNSPLHF. The CDR3 region has the DNA TGTGCCAGCAGCTCCCGAAATTTCGGACAGGGTTATAATTCACCCCTCCACTTT.

The chain uses TRBV23-1 and TRBJ1-4; TRBD1 matches at 8 bases. TRBV23-1 is classed as an ORF, of uncertain function. The CDR3 consists of 13 residues. Trimming removed 7 bases from V and 8 bases from J; junction bases left unmatched: 6. CDR3 loop: CASIDRGQEKLFF. CDR3 DNA sequence: TGCGCCAGCATCGACAGGGGACAAGAAAAACTGTTTTTT.

J is TRBJ2-7 and V is TRBV29-1; no clear D gene. This CDR3 has 11 amino acids. Trimming removed 4 bases from V and 7 bases from J, with 11 bases in between. Germline V gene data show CDR1 as SQVTM and CDR2 as ANQGSEA. The CDR3 bases are TGCAGCGTTGTCGTAGTTGGGGAGCAGTACTTC. This encodes CSVVVVGEQYF.

V is TRBV2 and J is TRBJ1-1; D is undetermined. The V gene's germline CDR1 is SNHLY and CDR2 FYNNEI. The V gene lost 5 bases and the J gene lost 0 bases, with 4 bases spanning the gap. This CDR3 has 12 amino acids. The CDR3 sequence is CASSQVNTEAFF. CDR3 coding DNA: TGTGCCAGCAGTCAGGTGAACACTGAAGCTTTCTTT. The full variable domain, completed using reference TRBV2 and TRBJ1-1, is EPEVTQTPSHQVTQMGQEVILRCVPISNHLYFYWYRQILGQKVEFLVSFYNNEISEKSEIFDDQFSVERPDGSNFTLKIRSTKLEDSAMYFCASSQVNTEAFFGQGTRLTVV.

The chain is built from TRBV7-9 and TRBJ2-5; tentative D call: TRBD2 (5 bases). Germline V gene lookup returns CDR1 SEHNR and CDR2 FQNEAQ (reference sequence). The CDR3 sequence is 15 residues long. Trimming cost V 0 bases and J 2 bases, with 10 bases left between them. The CDR3 DNA reads TGTGCCAGCAGCTTAGCGTCACTAGGGCAAGAGACCCAGTACTTC. Encoded protein: CASSLASLGQETQYF.

The chain joins TRBV7-9 to TRBJ1-1, with D unclear. The CDR3 runs to 14 residues. Germline V gives CDR1 SEHNR, CDR2 FQNEAQ (reference sequence). Trimming took off 3 bases at V and 4 bases at J, with 12 bases between the two ends. This chain's CDR3 is CASSFLGFATEAFF. In DNA form, the CDR3 reads TGTGCCAGCAGCTTCTTGGGGTTTGCCACTGAAGCTTTCTTT.

This clone was counted only a few times. The V gene is TRBV25-1, the J gene TRBJ1-5; no firm D call. Germline CDR1 MGHDK, CDR2 SYGVNS. Trimming took off 2 bases at V and 7 bases at J, with 9 bases between the two ends. The CDR3 consists of 13 residues. The CDR3 reads CASSEKAAQPQHF. Written as DNA, the CDR3 is TGTGCCAGCAGTGAAAAGGCGGCACAGCCCCAGCATTTT.

V gene TRBV6-5 combines with J gene TRBJ1-5; the D is unclear. CDR1 and CDR2 (germline): MNHEY, SVGAGI. The CDR3 consists of 14 residues. The V end lost 2 bases, the J end lost 3 bases, and 8 bases lay between the germline ends. The CDR3 sequence is CASSYRAANQPQHF. CDR3 bases: TGTGCCAGCAGTTACCGGGCGGCCAATCAGCCCCAGCATTTT.

The rearrangement joins TRBV24-1 to TRBJ2-7; 10 bases map to TRBD1. CDR1 is KGHDR and CDR2 is SFDVKD in the germline V gene. The CDR3 runs to 14 residues. V shed 10 bases and J 0 bases; nucleotides not matched to a gene: 5. CDR3 region: CATSGTGASYEQYF. The CDR3 bases are TGTGCCACATCCGGGACAGGGGCCTCCTACGAGCAGTACTTC.

CDR3 region: CASSSNRGYNEQFF. The CDR3 nucleotides are TGTGCCAGCAGCTCAAACAGGGGATACAATGAGCAGTTCTTC. V usage is TRBV5-8 and J usage is TRBJ2-1; 7 positions agree with TRBD1. The CDR3 extends over 14 amino acids. In germline, CDR1 is SGHTS, CDR2 YDEGEE. Trimming cost V 3 bases and J 4 bases; bases outside gene matches: 4.

This chain uses TRBV5-1 with TRBJ1-1; D is uncertain. This CDR3 is built from 13 residues. Germline lookup yields CDR1 SGHRS and CDR2 YFSETQ. V was pared by 2 bases and J by 1 base, with 6 bases between. For the CDR3, the DNA is TGCGCCAGCAGCTTTGGGGAGAACACTGAAGCTTTCTTT. Residues: CASSFGENTEAFF.

V usage is TRBV19 and J usage is TRBJ2-3; 8 bases are shared with TRBD2. The V segment lost 1 base and the J segment 5 bases; nucleotides outside the gene matches: 8. CDR1 and CDR2 (germline): LNHDA, SQIVND (reference sequence). The CDR3 contains 16 residues. Here the CDR3 DNA reads TGTGCCAGTAGTATAGCGCGAGCGGGAGCGGGAGATACGCAGTATTTT. This encodes CASSIARAGAGDTQYF. Drawing the rest from reference TRBV19 and TRBJ2-3, the complete variable domain is DGGITQSPKYLFRKEGQNVTLSCEQNLNHDAMYWYRQDPGQGLRLIYYSQIVNDFQKGDIAEGYSVSREKKESFPLTVTSAQKNPTAFYLCASSIARAGAGDTQYFGPGTRLTVL.